Sequencing of this T cell receptor beta chain was carried out in a study of immune heterogeneity within non-small cell lung tumors. The authors used around 640 ng of bulk tumor genomic DNA per sample as template. Each primary tumor yielded several biopsies, collected far apart from one another at surgery. Untreated, newly diagnosed non-small cell lung cancer patients underwent curative surgery. The CDR3 runs 15 residues. The V end was cut by 2 bases, the J end by 8 bases, with 15 bases between. Germline values: CDR1 KGHSH, CDR2 LQKENI. Using 32 V and 13 J primers, multiplex PCR amplified TCR beta CDR3. One entry per CDR3 protein, called by TCRdb with MiXCR from the multiplex PCR reads. The repertoire has roughly 9,800 distinct CDR3 sequences, roughly a third of them found once; the top ten carry over 9%.

This sequence joins TRBV18 and TRBJ1-4; D unclear. The sequenced sample consisted of lung tumor tissue. The sequence was collected from a man between 60 and 70 years old with non-small cell lung cancer. The CDR3 bases are TGTGCCAGCTCACCATATTGGGTGTCGGAGGAAAAACTGTTTTTT. Its translation: CASSPYWVSEEKLFF.